The present T cell receptor beta chain was sequenced within a study of blood T cell repertoires in COVID-19. Per the authors' pipeline: Amplification with reference gene primers provided the estimates of nucleated cell counts. This table comes from immunoSEQ multiplex PCR, and its TCRdb copy is limited to in-frame clones, with some not included. D and trimming were read from the DNA, whereas the V and J calls and clone size are those reported in that table. The table lists 350,000 to 450,000 clones, 89% of them singletons. Germline V lookup: CDR1 SGHAT, CDR2 FQNNGV. V dropped 3 bases and J dropped 5 bases, with 13 bases sitting between them. The CDR3 length is 15 residues.

This chain uses TRBV11-2 with TRBJ1-4; tentative D call: TRBD1 (5 bases). This TCR was sampled from a man aged 35 to 55 with acute or convalescent COVID-19. The sequenced sample was peripheral blood. CDR3 in amino acids: CASSFAGRVNEKLFF. CDR3 DNA sequence: TGTGCCAGCAGCTTCGCCGGCAGGGTGAATGAAAAACTGTTTTTT.